The 29 T cell receptor beta chains below come from one sample, sequenced in a study of radiotherapy plus CTLA-4 blockade in lung cancer. Using immunoSEQ multiplex PCR, the repertoire was profiled, and TCRdb retains in-frame clones only, with some absent. Among 60,000 to 70,000 clones, about 85% were seen once, and the ten largest hold 3.5% to 5%. The sequencing here drew on peripheral blood, taken from a patient treated with radiotherapy plus ipilimumab. These receptors originate from a human donor with non-small cell lung cancer who had a partial response to radiotherapy plus ipilimumab.

This clone was recorded only once. The genes are TRBV5-8 and TRBJ2-3; 7 nucleotides agree with TRBD1. The V gene end was trimmed by 7 bases and the J gene end by 3 bases; junction bases not matched to a gene: 14. This CDR3 has 16 amino acids. Germline V gene data show CDR1 as SGHTS and CDR2 as YDEGEE. The CDR3 bases are TGTGCCAGCCCATCACCGCCGGGACAGCGGACAGATACGCAGTATTTT. Protein sequence: CASPSPPGQRTDTQYF.

This rearrangement joins TRBV29-1 to TRBJ2-5; 13 nucleotides match TRBD2. The junction had 4 bases not matched to a gene; V was cut back by 7 bases and J by 5 bases. The germline V gene has CDR1 SQVTM and CDR2 ANQGSEA. The CDR3 runs 13 residues. DNA of the CDR3: TGCAGCGGGACTAGCGGGAGCAGGGAGACCCAGTACTTC. Its protein product is CSGTSGSRETQYF.

The chain uses TRBV6-6 and TRBJ2-5; no firm D call. Germline CDR1 is MNHNY and CDR2 is SVGAGI (reference sequence). V lost 4 bases and J lost 3, with 9 bases in between. CDR3 length: 13 amino acids. CDR3 sequence (DNA): TGTGCCAGCAGTTTAAACGGTGAAGAGACCCAGTACTTC. It encodes CASSLNGEETQYF.

In regard to this clone: Within the sample, other DNA sequences also encode this same CDR3. The V call is TRBV4-1, the J call TRBJ2-4, with 7 positions matching TRBD1. J was trimmed by 7 bases and V by 0 bases; bases with no gene match: 15. Per germline, CDR1 MGHRA and CDR2 YSYEKL. This CDR3 spans 18 amino acids. The CDR3 DNA is TGCGCCAGCAGCCAAGAGGGGGCGGACAGGATTGGGTTGAACATTCAGTACTTC. Protein sequence: CASSQEGADRIGLNIQYF.

The CDR3 protein is CATQGYIGLSVTGELFF. CDR3 sequence (DNA): TGTGCCACCCAGGGTTACATCGGACTATCTGTCACCGGGGAGCTGTTTTTT. The V call is TRBV28, the J call TRBJ2-2; possibly TRBD2 for D (6 bases). Trimming stripped 10 bases from V and 4 bases from J, with 25 bases between. This CDR3 comprises 17 residues. The germline gives CDR1 MDHEN, CDR2 SYDVKM.

Here the CDR3 DNA reads TGCGCCAGCAGTGAGTCAGGGCGGCGAGGGACCGGGGAGCTGTTTTTT. Its translation is CASSESGRRGTGELFF. This chain connects TRBV10-1 to TRBJ2-2; possibly TRBD2 for D (5 bases). The CDR3 totals 16 residues. Trimming removed 0 bases from V and 5 bases from J, with 13 bases in between. Germline CDR1 is WNHNN and CDR2 is SYGVQD (reference sequence).

The sample holds one count of this clone. V usage is TRBV19 and J usage is TRBJ2-7, with TRBD1 as a possible D gene (6 bases). V lost 4 bases and J lost 1, with 11 bases in between. CDR3 size: 14 residues. Germline V CDR1 and CDR2: LNHDA, SQIVND (reference sequence). CDR3 nucleotide sequence: TGTGCCAGTAGTAGGGGGCAGGGGTCCTACGAGCAGTACTTC. Amino acids: CASSRGQGSYEQYF.

The chain uses TRBV9 and TRBJ2-2, with D tentatively TRBD2 (6 bases). The germline CDR1 and CDR2 sequences are SGDLS and YYNGEE. Trimming removed 4 bases from V and 5 bases from J, with 12 bases in between. This CDR3 has 14 amino acids. CDR3: CASSPGGATGELFF. In DNA form, the CDR3 reads TGTGCCAGCAGCCCAGGAGGGGCGACCGGGGAGCTGTTTTTT.

There are a few counts of this clone. The chain combines TRBV30 with TRBJ1-5, with D perhaps TRBD1 (6 bases). The V and J ends lost 0 bases and 7 bases respectively, with 13 bases between them. The CDR3 consists of 14 residues. The germline V gene encodes CDR1 GTSNPN and CDR2 SVGIG (reference sequence). CDR3 nucleotide sequence: TGTGCCTGGAGTGTTTCGGGGGGGGCACAGCCCCAGCATTTT. It is translated as CAWSVSGGAQPQHF. The complete variable domain, with remaining parts taken from reference TRBV30 and TRBJ1-5, reads SQTIHQWPATLVQPVGSPLSLECTVEGTSNPNLYWYRQAAGRGLQLLFYSVGIGQISSEVPQNLSASRPQDRQFILSSKKLLLSDSGFYLCAWSVSGGAQPQHFGDGTRLSIL.

The J gene is TRBJ2-2, the V gene TRBV5-1; TRBD2 matches 9 bases. Unmatched junction bases numbered 5, after V lost 4 bases and J lost 1 base. The CDR3 is 16 amino acids. The germline V gene has CDR1 SGHRS and CDR2 YFSETQ. The DNA of the CDR3 is TGCGCCAGCAGCCAGCTTAGCGGGGGGAACACCGGGGAGCTGTTTTTT. It codes for CASSQLSGGNTGELFF.

The J gene is TRBJ2-1, the V gene TRBV30, with TRBD1 matching over 7 bases. Germline V lookup: CDR1 GTSNPN, CDR2 SVGIG (reference sequence). CDR3 length equals 16 residues. V lost 3 bases and J lost 0; bases outside the gene matches: 8. Written as DNA, the CDR3 is TGTGCCTGGAGATTCAGGGGGATCGGCTCCTACAATGAGCAGTTCTTC. Translating gives CAWRFRGIGSYNEQFF. Full variable domain (rest looked up from reference TRBV30 and TRBJ2-1): SQTIHQWPATLVQPVGSPLSLECTVEGTSNPNLYWYRQAAGRGLQLLFYSVGIGQISSEVPQNLSASRPQDRQFILSSKKLLLSDSGFYLCAWRFRGIGSYNEQFFGPGTRLTVL.

The chain links TRBV19 to TRBJ1-2; 9 nucleotides line up with TRBD1. Germline V lookup: CDR1 LNHDA, CDR2 SQIVND (reference sequence). The trim removed 6 bases at V and 5 bases at J, leaving 7 bases unmatched. This CDR3 contains 14 residues. CDR3 protein: CASRGQGMFYGYTF. The CDR3 DNA follows: TGTGCCAGTAGGGGACAGGGAATGTTTTATGGCTACACCTTC. The whole variable domain, filled in from reference TRBV19 and TRBJ1-2, reads DGGITQSPKYLFRKEGQNVTLSCEQNLNHDAMYWYRQDPGQGLRLIYYSQIVNDFQKGDIAEGYSVSREKKESFPLTVTSAQKNPTAFYLCASRGQGMFYGYTFGSGTRLTVV.

This clone has just one count. The V gene is TRBV10-3, the J gene TRBJ1-2; 9 nucleotides match TRBD1. The ends lost 6 bases at V and 7 bases at J; junction bases unmatched: 6. The germline CDR1 and CDR2 sequences are ENHRY and SYGVKD. The CDR3 is 13 amino acids. The CDR3 nucleotides are TGTGCCATCAGCTGGACAGGGGCGGGTGGCTACACCTTC. Protein: CAISWTGAGGYTF.

The chain combines TRBV27 with TRBJ2-7, with a weak D call TRBD2 (6 bases). The CDR3 contains 14 residues. Germline values: CDR1 MNHEY, CDR2 SMNVEV (reference sequence). Trimming took off 6 bases at V and 6 bases at J, with 18 bases between the two ends. The CDR3 spells CASRIAGLQSEQYF. CDR3 sequence (DNA): TGTGCCAGCAGAATCGCGGGACTTCAGAGCGAGCAGTACTTC.

This clone was counted once. CDR3 in amino acids: CASSLAVQRGNIQYF. The CDR3 DNA is TGTGCCAGCAGCTTAGCAGTACAACGAGGGAACATTCAGTACTTC. The chain combines TRBV7-2 with TRBJ2-4; D is perhaps TRBD2 (5 bases). Germline V gives CDR1 SGHTA, CDR2 FQGNSA. The CDR3 sequence is 15 residues long. Trimming took off 0 bases at V and 7 bases at J, with 13 bases between the two ends. The variable domain in full, completed from reference TRBV7-2 and TRBJ2-4, reads GAGVSQSPSNKVTEKGKDVELRCDPISGHTALYWYRQSLGQGLEFLIYFQGNSAPDKSGLPSDRFSAERTGGSVSTLTIQRTQQEDSAVYLCASSLAVQRGNIQYFGAGTRLSVL.

The chain is built from TRBV28 and TRBJ1-4; D gene uncertain. V shed 4 bases and J shed 1 base, with 13 bases lying between them. CDR3 length: 16 amino acids. The germline CDR1 and CDR2 sequences are MDHEN and SYDVKM. CDR3 region: CASSSRDSVTNEKLFF. The CDR3, as DNA: TGTGCCAGCAGTTCCCGAGACTCGGTAACTAATGAAAAACTGTTTTTT.

This clone appeared a few times. The chain joins TRBV18 to TRBJ1-1, with D perhaps matching TRBD1 (6 bases). The CDR3 has 14 residues. The V end lost 10 bases, the J end lost 5 bases, and 20 bases lay between the germline ends. CDR1 is KGHSH, CDR2 LQKENI, per germline. The CDR3 here is CATGKSGDRTEAFF. In nucleotides, the CDR3 is TGTGCCACCGGGAAGTCAGGGGATCGAACTGAAGCTTTCTTT. Using reference TRBV18 and TRBJ1-1 for the parts outside the CDR3, the full variable domain is NAGVMQNPRHLVRRRGQEARLRCSPMKGHSHVYWYRQLPEEGLKFMVYLQKENIIDESGMPKERFSAEFPKEGPSILRIQQVVRGDSAAYFCATGKSGDRTEAFFGQGTRLTVV.

There are a few counts of this clone. This rearrangement joins TRBV6-5 to TRBJ2-4, with 8 bases identical to TRBD2. Looked up from germline, CDR1 is MNHEY and CDR2 is SVGAGI. V lost 7 bases and J lost 3; bases outside the gene matches: 5. This CDR3 spans 14 amino acids. The CDR3 DNA reads as TGTGCCAGCAATCCGGGGGGGGGCAAAAACATTCAGTACTTC. This codes for CASNPGGGKNIQYF.

The CDR3 DNA reads as TGTGCCAGCAGCGGAGGGACTCAGCTCGAGCAGTACTTC. Translation: CASSGGTQLEQYF. The V gene is TRBV7-2, the J gene TRBJ2-7; TRBD2 might be the D (6 bases). The CDR3 runs to 13 residues. Trimming cost V 5 bases and J 6 bases, with 14 bases left between them. CDR1 SGHTA and CDR2 FQGNSA come from the germline V gene. The whole variable domain, filled in from reference TRBV7-2 and TRBJ2-7, reads GAGVSQSPSNKVTEKGKDVELRCDPISGHTALYWYRQSLGQGLEFLIYFQGNSAPDKSGLPSDRFSAERTGGSVSTLTIQRTQQEDSAVYLCASSGGTQLEQYFGPGTRLTVT.

The rearrangement uses TRBV28 and TRBJ1-2, with D perhaps matching TRBD1 (6 bases). The CDR3 is 12 amino acids. Looked up from germline, CDR1 is MDHEN and CDR2 is SYDVKM. Trimming took 5 bases from V and 2 from J, leaving 6 bases between them. The CDR3 DNA follows: TGTGCCAGCAGTCAGGGGAACTATGGCTACACCTTC. Translating gives CASSQGNYGYTF.

This clone was detected only a few times. V is TRBV4-2 and J is TRBJ2-1; D is possibly TRBD2 (6 bases). V shed 0 bases and J shed 8 bases, with 14 bases lying between them. Germline values: CDR1 LGHNA, CDR2 YNFKEQ. The CDR3 totals 15 residues. CDR3 sequence: CASSQDDTSWDEQFF. CDR3 in DNA: TGTGCCAGCAGCCAAGATGATACTAGCTGGGATGAGCAGTTCTTC.

The genes are TRBV5-1 and TRBJ1-1; the D is unclear. V lost 7 bases and J 6 bases, leaving 16 bases between the germline ends. The length of the CDR3 is 13 residues. CDR1 SGHRS and CDR2 YFSETQ come from the germline V gene. For the CDR3, the DNA is TGCGCCAGCTCGGGAGGGATAAGCCCTGAAGCTTTCTTT. Its translation: CASSGGISPEAFF.

The CDR3: CASSQNERDRLTGELFF. CDR3 in DNA: TGTGCCAGCTCACAAAACGAGAGGGACAGGCTGACCGGGGAGCTGTTTTTT. This rearrangement joins TRBV18 to TRBJ2-2; TRBD1 agrees at 8 bases. Germline CDR1 and CDR2: KGHSH and LQKENI. V lost 4 bases, J lost 5 bases, and 12 bases stayed unmatched. CDR3 size: 17 residues.

The V call is TRBV9, the J call TRBJ1-1; tentatively, D is TRBD1 (6 bases). Trimming took 0 bases from V and 4 from J, leaving 7 bases between them. The CDR3 runs 13 residues. In germline, CDR1 is SGDLS, CDR2 YYNGEE. This chain's CDR3 is CASSVEGVTEAFF. DNA for the CDR3: TGTGCCAGCAGCGTAGAGGGGGTCACTGAAGCTTTCTTT.

The genes are TRBV28 and TRBJ2-7, with 8 bases matching TRBD1. Trimming at V came to 5 bases and at J to 3 bases, leaving 6 bases not matched to a gene. CDR3 size: 14 residues. Germline CDR1 MDHEN, CDR2 SYDVKM. Here the CDR3 reads CASSAGGFFYEQYF. The CDR3 nucleotides are TGTGCCAGCAGTGCAGGGGGCTTTTTCTACGAGCAGTACTTC.

V is TRBV14 and J is TRBJ1-2, with 7 bases identical to TRBD1. The junction had 6 bases not matched to a gene; V was cut back by 4 bases and J by 4 bases. This CDR3 has 14 residues. Per the germline V gene, CDR1 is SGHDN and CDR2 is FVKESK. This CDR3 is CASSPGQNLYGYTF. The CDR3 DNA sequence: TGTGCCAGCAGCCCGGGACAGAACCTCTATGGCTACACCTTC.

J is TRBJ2-3 and V is TRBV29-1; TRBD1 might be the D (8 bases). The V gene's germline CDR1 is SQVTM and CDR2 ANQGSEA. This CDR3 region has 16 residues. Trimming pared 4 bases from V and 2 bases from J, leaving 19 bases between. The CDR3 loop is CSVVRGQGGVTDTQYF. The DNA for the CDR3 is TGCAGCGTTGTTCGAGGACAGGGAGGGGTCACAGATACGCAGTATTTT.

This sequence joins TRBV18 and TRBJ1-1, with a tentative D call TRBD1 (5 bases). The CDR3 is 14 amino acids. Germline V gene sequence: CDR1 KGHSH, CDR2 LQKENI. The ends were cut back, 2 bases at V and 5 bases at J, with 12 bases in the middle. The CDR3 is CASSPRGLRTEAFF. DNA of the CDR3: TGTGCCAGCTCACCAAGGGGTTTGAGAACTGAAGCTTTCTTT.

The chain combines TRBV10-1 with TRBJ2-3, with 7 positions matching TRBD1. The CDR3 has 15 residues. Germline V gene sequence: CDR1 WNHNN, CDR2 SYGVQD (reference sequence). The trim removed 6 bases at V and 2 bases at J, leaving 8 bases unmatched. The CDR3, as DNA: TGCGCCAGCAGCGAACAGACAGGGCCCACAGATACGCAGTATTTT. As protein: CASSEQTGPTDTQYF.